A selection of T cell receptor beta chains follows, all from one sample in a study of blood T cell repertoires in COVID-19. This table comes from immunoSEQ multiplex PCR, and its TCRdb copy is limited to in-frame clones, with some not included. Found here are about 180,000 clones, 89% of them singletons; the top ten hold under 2%. The material sequenced was peripheral blood. These receptors all come from a man between 18 and 35 years old who had recovered from COVID-19. CDR3s include the opening cysteine and the closing phenylalanine or tryptophan. The D gene is left open where the match is weak. The size of a clone is reported for some rows only, either as once, few or many, or as a class for expanded clones.

v_call	d_call	j_call	clone_size	cdr3_aa	cdr3_nt
TRBV6-5	NA	TRBJ1-4	NA	CASSRVTNEKLFF	TGTGCCAGCAGTCGGGTGACTAATGAAAAACTGTTTTTT
TRBV27	TRBD2	TRBJ2-2	NA	CASSRLAGSNTGELFF	TGTGCCAGCAGTCGACTAGCGGGATCCAACACCGGGGAGCTGTTTTTT
TRBV6-5	TRBD2	TRBJ2-5	NA	CASMGGASGQETQYF	TGTGCCAGCATGGGAGGGGCATCAGGGCAAGAGACCCAGTACTTC
TRBV19	TRBD2	TRBJ2-3	NA	CASSSGLAGARPDTQYF	TGTGCCAGTAGTTCGGGACTAGCGGGAGCGAGGCCAGATACGCAGTATTTT
TRBV7-9	TRBD1	TRBJ1-1	NA	CASSFPNRGVAFF	TGTGCCAGCAGCTTCCCCAACAGGGGAGTAGCTTTCTTT
TRBV28	NA	TRBJ2-7	NA	CASSYTSLGSYEQYF	TGTGCCAGCAGTTATACTAGTCTCGGCTCCTACGAGCAGTACTTC
TRBV27	NA	TRBJ2-1	NA	CASSLANNEQFF	TGTGCCAGCAGTTTGGCAAACAATGAGCAGTTCTTC
TRBV6-6	TRBD1	TRBJ1-4	NA	CASRSFTGGLEEKLFF	TGTGCCAGCCGATCTTTCACAGGGGGATTGGAGGAAAAACTGTTTTTT
TRBV7-8	TRBD2	TRBJ2-3	NA	CASSYLAGGTDTQYF	TGTGCCAGCAGTTATTTAGCGGGAGGGACAGATACGCAGTATTTT
TRBV6-1	NA	TRBJ2-7	NA	CASSEGGGRNEQYF	TGTGCCAGCAGTGAAGGAGGAGGGAGGAACGAGCAGTACTTC
TRBV5-6	TRBD1	TRBJ1-5	NA	CASSRDRNQPQHF	TGTGCCAGCAGTAGGGACAGAAATCAGCCCCAGCATTTT
TRBV7-8	TRBD2	TRBJ2-3	NA	CASSPKGLDSGRTDTQYF	TGTGCCAGCAGCCCTAAGGGACTCGATAGCGGGCGCACAGATACGCAGTATTTT
TRBV7-2	TRBD1	TRBJ1-1	once	CASSPSTGAGDTEAFF	TGTGCCAGCAGCCCGTCGACAGGGGCGGGGGACACTGAAGCTTTCTTT
TRBV18	TRBD1	TRBJ2-7	NA	CASSPRQGGPYEQYF	TGTGCCAGCTCACCCCGACAGGGGGGACCCTACGAGCAGTACTTC
TRBV18	TRBD1	TRBJ2-1	NA	CASSPPTGEVAYNEQFF	TGTGCCAGCTCACCCCCCACAGGGGAAGTCGCCTACAATGAGCAGTTCTTC
TRBV21-1	NA	TRBJ1-2	few	CASSKETGVVGYGYTF	TGTGCCAGCAGCAAAGAGACAGGGGTTGTTGGCTATGGCTACACCTTC
TRBV5-1	NA	TRBJ2-5	NA	CASSLLQPETQYF	TGCGCCAGCAGCTTGCTACAGCCCGAGACCCAGTACTTC
TRBV6-4	NA	TRBJ1-6	NA	CASSEDSLSPLHF	TGTGCCAGCAGTGAAGACAGTCTTTCACCCCTCCACTTT
TRBV12-5	NA	TRBJ1-1	few	CASGLEGQPSIEAFF	TGTGCTAGTGGTTTAGAGGGACAACCAAGTATTGAAGCTTTCTTT
TRBV6-2/TRBV6-3	NA	TRBJ2-1	few	CASSYEGYEQFF	TGTGCCAGCAGTTACGAGGGATATGAGCAGTTCTTC
TRBV27	NA	TRBJ1-1	NA	CASSFFWPLNTEAFF	TGTGCCAGCAGTTTTTTTTGGCCGTTGAACACTGAAGCTTTCTTT
TRBV4-2	NA	TRBJ1-5	NA	CASSPQGRGGFQPQHF	TGTGCCAGCAGCCCCCAGGGGAGGGGGGGATTTCAGCCCCAGCATTTT
TRBV18	NA	TRBJ2-3	NA	CASSDLGQASTDTQYF	TGTGCCAGCTCGGATCTTGGACAAGCCAGCACAGATACGCAGTATTTT
TRBV6-5	NA	TRBJ1-2	NA	CASSFVQAGGYTF	TGTGCCAGCAGTTTCGTACAGGCTGGTGGCTACACCTTC
TRBV20-1	TRBD1	TRBJ1-2	few	CSASNQFRGSNYGYTF	TGCAGTGCTAGTAATCAATTCAGGGGGTCTAACTATGGCTACACCTTC
TRBV19	NA	TRBJ1-2	NA	CASSIVPANYGYTF	TGTGCCAGTAGTATAGTTCCAGCTAACTATGGCTACACCTTC
TRBV19	NA	TRBJ2-4	NA	CASSITGYGAKNIQYF	TGTGCCAGTAGTATAACGGGTTACGGGGCCAAAAACATTCAGTACTTC
TRBV6-2/TRBV6-3	NA	TRBJ1-5	NA	CASSRDNSNQPQHF	TGTGCCAGCAGTCGGGACAACAGCAATCAGCCCCAGCATTTT
TRBV19	TRBD2	TRBJ2-5	NA	CASSKPRASGLETQYF	TGTGCCAGTAGTAAACCCCGGGCTAGCGGTTTAGAGACCCAGTACTTC
TRBV4-1	TRBD2	TRBJ2-2	NA	CASSLPGLVTGELFF	TGCGCCAGCAGCCTTCCGGGACTAGTCACCGGGGAGCTGTTTTTT
TRBV7-2	TRBD1	TRBJ1-6	NA	CASSPLTGSNSPLHF	TGTGCCAGCAGCCCCCTGACAGGGAGTAATTCACCCCTCCACTTT
TRBV5-4	NA	TRBJ1-1	NA	CASSFSGGNTEAFF	TGTGCCAGCAGCTTCTCGGGTGGAAACACTGAAGCTTTCTTT
TRBV6-5	TRBD2	TRBJ2-1	NA	CASSTGTSGRNEQFF	TGTGCCAGCAGTACCGGGACTAGCGGGAGGAATGAGCAGTTCTTC
TRBV5-6	NA	TRBJ1-2	NA	CASTDSQAGQNYGYTF	TGTGCCAGCACAGATTCGCAGGCCGGACAGAACTATGGCTACACCTTC
TRBV27	NA	TRBJ1-1	once	CASGVLQGSMSIF	TGTGCCAGCGGAGTCCTGCAGGGGTCTATGTCGATCTTT
TRBV7-2	NA	TRBJ2-7	NA	CASSSMPVGTTYEQYF	TGTGCCAGCAGCTCAATGCCAGTCGGGACAACCTACGAGCAGTACTTC
TRBV11-2	NA	TRBJ1-1	NA	CASSPQTVMNTEAFF	TGTGCCAGCAGCCCCCAGACAGTTATGAACACTGAAGCTTTCTTT
TRBV5-4	NA	TRBJ1-2	NA	CASAVRDYGYTF	TGTGCCAGCGCCGTGAGGGACTATGGCTACACCTTC
TRBV7-2	TRBD1	TRBJ1-3	NA	CASSARTGPGNTIYF	TGTGCCAGCAGCGCTAGGACAGGTCCCGGAAACACCATATATTTT
TRBV9	NA	TRBJ1-4	NA	CASSVGNSGNEKLFF	TGTGCCAGCAGCGTAGGGAACTCAGGGAATGAAAAACTGTTTTTT
TRBV19	NA	TRBJ2-7	NA	CASSIAGQSSYEQYF	TGTGCCAGTAGTATAGCCGGACAGAGCTCCTACGAGCAGTACTTC
TRBV7-7	TRBD1	TRBJ2-2	NA	CASSFRPPAGQGSPTGELFF	TGTGCTAGCAGCTTCAGACCACCAGCCGGACAGGGATCTCCCACCGGGGAGCTGTTTTTT